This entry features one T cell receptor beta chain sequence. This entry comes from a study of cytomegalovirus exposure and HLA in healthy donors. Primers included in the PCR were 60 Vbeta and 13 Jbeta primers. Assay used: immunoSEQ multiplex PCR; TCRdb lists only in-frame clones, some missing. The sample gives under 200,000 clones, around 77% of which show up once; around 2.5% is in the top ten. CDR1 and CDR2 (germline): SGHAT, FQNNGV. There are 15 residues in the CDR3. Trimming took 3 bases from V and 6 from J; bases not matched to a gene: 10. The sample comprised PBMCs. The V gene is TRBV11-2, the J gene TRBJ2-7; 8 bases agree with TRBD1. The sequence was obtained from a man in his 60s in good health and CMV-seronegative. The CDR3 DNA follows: TGTGCCAGCAGCTTCTACTCCGGGACAGGTACCGAGCAGTACTTC. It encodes CASSFYSGTGTEQYF.